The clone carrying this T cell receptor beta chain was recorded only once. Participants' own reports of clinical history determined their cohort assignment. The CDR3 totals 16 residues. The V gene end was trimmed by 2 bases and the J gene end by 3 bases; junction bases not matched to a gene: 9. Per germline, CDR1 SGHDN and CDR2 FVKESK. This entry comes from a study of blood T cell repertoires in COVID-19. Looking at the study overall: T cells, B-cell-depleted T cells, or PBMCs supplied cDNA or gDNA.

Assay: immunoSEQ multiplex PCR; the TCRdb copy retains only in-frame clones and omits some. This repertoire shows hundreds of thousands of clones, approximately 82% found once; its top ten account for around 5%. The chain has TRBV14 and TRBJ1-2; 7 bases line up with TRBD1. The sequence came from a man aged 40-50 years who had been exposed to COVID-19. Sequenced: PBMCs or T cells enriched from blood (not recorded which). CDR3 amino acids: CASSQPTSTGHYGYTF. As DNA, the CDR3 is TGTGCCAGCAGCCAACCGACCTCGACAGGGCACTATGGCTACACCTTC.